The 10 T cell receptor beta chains presented below share a single source sample, sequenced in a study of CD8+CD57+ T cells in acquired aplastic anemia. TCR beta VDJ and CDR3 were profiled, and genomic DNA was the template. TCRdb used MiXCR to reprocess the reads, holding one entry per CDR3 protein. This table has 90,000 to 130,000 distinct CDR3 sequences, 50% to 65% appearing once. Material for sequencing was sorted CD4+, CD8+, or CD8+CD57+ T cells (not recorded which) from PBMCs. The receptors shown here come from a human donor in good health, serving as a control.

This clonotype came up a few times. CDR3 sequence (DNA): TGTGCCAGCAGGAGAGCAACTAATGAAAAACTGTTTTTT. Its protein product is CASRRATNEKLFF. This chain uses TRBV2 with TRBJ1-4; D gene ambiguous. V was shortened by 6 bases and J by 0 bases, with 5 bases between the two germline ends. CDR1 is SNHLY, CDR2 FYNNEI, per germline. This CDR3 has 13 residues.

Ten or more counts support this clonotype. V and J are TRBV5-4 and TRBJ1-1; tentative D call: TRBD1 (5 bases). CDR1 is SGHNT, CDR2 YYREEE, per germline (reference sequence). CDR3 length: 14 amino acids. V shed 4 bases and J shed 4 bases, with 14 bases lying between them. For the CDR3, the DNA is TGTGCCAGCAGCACGGACACCTCGGGCACTGAAGCTTTCTTT. Protein sequence: CASSTDTSGTEAFF.

This clonotype was found many times. The chain is built from TRBV5-5 and TRBJ1-5; D is possibly TRBD1 (6 bases). CDR1 is SGHKS and CDR2 is YYEKEE in the germline V gene (reference sequence). Deletions cut 3 bases from V and 0 bases from J, with 10 bases between. The CDR3 has 15 residues. The CDR3 region is CASSSGADSNQPQHF. For the CDR3, the DNA is TGTGCCAGCAGCTCGGGGGCAGATAGCAATCAGCCCCAGCATTTT.

The chain joins TRBV24-1 to TRBJ2-5; D is unclear. The J call is doubtful: the DNA matches TRBJ2-1 better. The CDR3 covers 11 residues. Germline lookup yields CDR1 KGHDR and CDR2 SFDVKD. The DNA of the CDR3 is TGTGCCACCAGGTCCGGGCAAGACCAGTTCTTC. Its translation is CATRSGQDQFF.

The V gene is TRBV12-3 or TRBV12-4, the J gene TRBJ1-3; D is undetermined. Trimming left V 1 base short and J 6 bases short, with 7 bases between. CDR3 length: 13 residues. The CDR3 reads CASSLGPVNTIYF. The CDR3 nucleotides read TGTGCCAGCAGTTTAGGCCCAGTAAACACCATATATTTT.

The CDR3 spells CASSRDNYGYTF. CDR3 sequence (DNA): TGTGCCAGCAGCCGGGACAACTATGGCTACACCTTC. The chain links TRBV9 to TRBJ1-2; D perhaps matches TRBD1 (5 bases). V was pared by 4 bases and J by 2 bases, with 6 bases between. The CDR3 is 12 amino acids. Germline lookup yields CDR1 SGDLS and CDR2 YYNGEE.

The V gene is TRBV24-1, the J gene TRBJ1-2, with D uncertain. Germline V gene lookup returns CDR1 KGHDR and CDR2 SFDVKD. V was shortened by 10 bases and J by 2 bases, with 22 bases between the two germline ends. The CDR3 is 16 residues long. CDR3 sequence (DNA): TGTGCCACAGACAAGATTACGGGCCCAATGAACTATGGCTACACCTTC. Encoded protein: CATDKITGPMNYGYTF.

The chain combines TRBV7-2 with TRBJ1-1; D gene unclear. The CDR3 totals 15 residues. CDR1 is SGHTA, CDR2 FQGNSA, per germline. V was shortened by 5 bases and J by 4 bases, with 17 bases between the two germline ends. The CDR3 loop reads CASSPPRRGPTEAFF. In nucleotides, the CDR3 is TGTGCCAGCAGCCCCCCACGTAGAGGACCCACTGAAGCTTTCTTT.

Here the CDR3 reads CASSQHGAQETQYF. DNA for the CDR3: TGTGCCAGCAGCCAACACGGAGCCCAAGAGACCCAGTACTTC. The V gene is TRBV11-1, the J gene TRBJ2-5; no definite D call. From germline, CDR1 is SGHAT and CDR2 FQDESV (reference sequence). The length of the CDR3 is 14 residues. Trimming removed 5 bases at V and 1 base at J, with 11 bases between.

The chain carries TRBV7-2 and TRBJ2-7; no definite D call. Trimming left V 3 bases short and J 1 base short, with 10 bases between. Germline-derived CDR1 and CDR2 are SGHTA and FQGNSA. CDR3 length equals 14 residues. CDR3 nucleotide sequence: TGTGCCAGCAGCTTCCCGACAAGGTCCTACGAGCAGTACTTC. Its translation: CASSFPTRSYEQYF.